Below are 2 T cell receptor beta chains sequenced from a single sample in a study of monozygotic twins with inflammatory bowel disease. TCRdb re-called the 5' RACE reads and gives one entry per CDR3 protein, without DNA. The table for this sample gives more than 120,000 distinct CDR3 sequences. The sequenced sample consisted of blood. The source of these receptors is a human donor with ulcerative colitis or Crohn's disease, or a healthy co-twin of an affected twin (not recorded which).

The chain links TRBV7-3 to TRBJ2-3; TCRdb's D call of TRBD1 is untestable without DNA. The CDR3 contains 16 residues. Germline assignment: CDR1 SGHTA and CDR2 FQGTGA. The CDR3 region is CASSYEGGTGTDTQYF.

The rearrangement joins TRBV7-6 to TRBJ1-5. From germline, CDR1 is SGHVS and CDR2 FNYEAQ. The CDR3 loop spans 13 amino acids. This chain's CDR3 is CASSRATNQPQHF.